Listed below are T cell receptor beta chains from one sample, sequenced in a study of blood T cell repertoires in COVID-19. The data were produced by immunoSEQ multiplex PCR, yet TCRdb's version contains in-frame clones alone and is incomplete. The table records roughly 130,000 clones, about 85% of them present only once. The sequencing input was peripheral blood. Source of these receptors: a man aged 35-49 years with active or convalescent COVID-19. Each CDR3 is given with its conserved first and last residue. A D gene is named only where the DNA matches it firmly. A clone size is listed for some rows: how often the clone was seen (once, few, many), or a class if it is expanded.

v_gene	abundance	d_gene	j_gene	CDR3aa
TRBV6-5	NA	TRBD1	TRBJ1-1	CASLGQGATEAFF
TRBV4-2	NA	TRBD1	TRBJ1-1	CASSQVGLAGGYTEAFF
TRBV7-2	NA	TRBD2	TRBJ2-3	CASSISGGGTDTQYF
TRBV19	NA	NA	TRBJ1-1	CASSTLRVVNTEAFF
TRBV7-2	NA	TRBD1	TRBJ1-2	CASRPGTGGGGYTF
TRBV5-6	NA	TRBD2	TRBJ2-5	CASSLAGGQETQYF
TRBV19	few	NA	TRBJ1-5	CASTPRGGQPQHF
TRBV7-8	NA	NA	TRBJ2-3	CASSLAQRRTDTQYF
TRBV19	NA	NA	TRBJ1-5	CASNPTGPNQPQHF
TRBV15	NA	NA	TRBJ1-1	CATSREGGTEAFF
TRBV27	NA	TRBD1	TRBJ1-2	CASSANRGGYTF
TRBV6-2/TRBV6-3	once	NA	TRBJ2-3	CASSQTRGGSTDTQYF
TRBV11-2	NA	TRBD2	TRBJ2-7	CASSLVSGESYEQYF
TRBV6-5	once	NA	TRBJ2-7	CASSYRGGPLYEQYF
TRBV11-3	NA	TRBD1	TRBJ1-3	CASSPGTGAGNTIYF
TRBV11-2	NA	NA	TRBJ2-3	CASSLDWGQVVATDTQYF
TRBV7-9	NA	TRBD2	TRBJ2-3	CASSFQAGATDTQYF
TRBV10-1	NA	NA	TRBJ1-5	CAYNAPQKAQLKNQPQHF
TRBV2	NA	NA	TRBJ2-7	CASSAWGTRSYEQYF
TRBV11-2	once	TRBD1	TRBJ1-1	CASRPSRGEDTEAFF
TRBV7-7	few	TRBD1	TRBJ2-1	CASSLVTSGTGDEQFF
TRBV5-6	once	NA	TRBJ1-4	CASSSTGPANEKLFF
TRBV13	NA	NA	TRBJ1-3	CASSGRESSGNTIYF
TRBV12-3/TRBV12-4	NA	NA	TRBJ2-7	CASSQTGYEQYF
TRBV11-2	NA	TRBD2	TRBJ2-1	CASSLTPRGGLNEQFF
TRBV7-2	NA	NA	TRBJ2-7	CASSLDMAVNEQYF
TRBV4-3	NA	TRBD2	TRBJ2-2	CASSQVKTSGGFSGELFF
TRBV12-5	NA	TRBD2	TRBJ2-1	CASAPGGAGVVNEQFF
TRBV7-2	NA	TRBD2	TRBJ2-2	CASRPPGLAGGTGELFF
TRBV10-3	NA	NA	TRBJ1-4	CAISPQGTNEKLFF
TRBV6-5	NA	TRBD2	TRBJ2-3	CASSLGLAGSTDTQYF
TRBV18	NA	TRBD1	TRBJ2-7	CASSPPGQGYEQYF
TRBV14	NA	NA	TRBJ1-5	CASSQGGSNQPQHF
TRBV6-5	NA	NA	TRBJ1-5	CASSYSTGVGQPQHF
TRBV5-6	many	TRBD1	TRBJ2-7	CASSLRVQGPPYEQYF
TRBV6-5	NA	TRBD1	TRBJ1-1	CASSKTDRKNTEAFF
TRBV27	NA	TRBD1	TRBJ1-2	CASSLSGTVNYGYTF
TRBV5-1	once	TRBD2	TRBJ2-1	CASSLGVGLVSEQFF
TRBV5-5	NA	TRBD2	TRBJ2-1	CASSLGDLAGGRQFF
TRBV24-1	NA	TRBD2	TRBJ2-3	CATSESSGSTDTQYF
TRBV7-9	NA	NA	TRBJ1-1	CASSLGGQSEAFF
TRBV9	many	TRBD2	TRBJ2-5	CASGAGAIQETQYF